The 27 T cell receptor beta chains in this list originate from one sample, sequenced in a study of T-cell memory formation after mild COVID-19. One entry per CDR3 protein results from TCRdb running MiXCR on the 5' RACE reads. The sample records 65,000 to 90,000 distinct CDR3 sequences, roughly 13% being singletons. The source material was PBMCs or a T cell subset sorted from them (not recorded which). All receptors come from a man in his late teens or twenties who had mild COVID-19 (a few samples of this study predate the infection). Cell type and time point are not known.

The CDR3 reads CASTRLLNQPQHF. DNA of the CDR3: TGTGCCAGCACCAGGTTGCTCAATCAGCCCCAGCATTTT. The chain is built from TRBV28 and TRBJ1-5; no clear D. From germline, CDR1 is MDHEN and CDR2 SYDVKM. CDR3 size: 13 residues. Deletions cut 7 bases from V and 3 bases from J, with 10 bases between.

The V call is TRBV24-1, the J call TRBJ1-5; D gene uncertain. Trimming stripped 0 bases from V and 3 bases from J, with 2 bases between. CDR1 and CDR2 from the germline V gene are KGHDR and SFDVKD. The CDR3 loop spans 13 amino acids. CDR3: CATSDLPNQPQHF. CDR3 DNA: TGTGCCACCAGTGATTTGCCCAATCAGCCCCAGCATTTT.

The rearrangement uses TRBV28 and TRBJ2-1; D gene unclear. CDR3 length equals 12 residues. V shed 3 bases and J shed 7 bases, with 7 bases lying between them. Looked up from germline, CDR1 is MDHEN and CDR2 is SYDVKM. CDR3 nucleotides: TGTGCCAGCAGTTTGTCGCAAAATGAGCAGTTCTTC. Encoded protein: CASSLSQNEQFF.

This clonotype was observed a handful of times. The chain couples TRBV5-1 to TRBJ1-1; unclear D gene. This CDR3 comprises 15 residues. Between the trimmed V and J ends, which lost 2 bases and 3 bases, there was a span of 14 bases. Germline values: CDR1 SGHRS, CDR2 YFSETQ. The CDR3 here is CASSFERDMDTEAFF. CDR3 nucleotide sequence: TGCGCCAGCAGCTTTGAGAGGGATATGGACACTGAAGCTTTCTTT.

This clonotype was detected many times. V gene TRBV16 combines with J gene TRBJ2-3; the match to TRBD1 covers 7 bases. CDR1 KGHSY and CDR2 FQNENV come from the germline V gene. The CDR3 is 16 residues long. Trimming removed 0 bases from V and 2 bases from J; junction bases left unmatched: 5. The DNA of the CDR3 is TGTGCCAGCAGCCAATCCATAGGGGGCGTCACAGATACGCAGTATTTT. It translates to CASSQSIGGVTDTQYF.

This clonotype was detected only a few times. The chain joins TRBV9 to TRBJ1-5, with D tentatively TRBD1 (6 bases). The CDR3 length is 15 residues. Looked up from germline, CDR1 is SGDLS and CDR2 is YYNGEE. Trimming shortened V by 0 bases and J by 7 bases, and 14 bases separated the two germline ends. In DNA form, the CDR3 reads TGTGCCAGCAGCGTAGCGGGGGGCGCGGGGCAGCCCCAGCATTTT. Its protein is CASSVAGGAGQPQHF.

This clonotype was observed a handful of times. J is TRBJ1-5 and V is TRBV25-1; D ambiguous. V was trimmed by 0 bases and J by 2 bases, leaving 8 bases between them. Germline loops: CDR1 MGHDK, CDR2 SYGVNS. CDR3 length: 15 amino acids. The CDR3 is CASSEYPEGNQPQHF. DNA for the CDR3: TGTGCCAGCAGTGAATACCCCGAGGGCAATCAGCCCCAGCATTTT.

This sequence joins TRBV12-3 or TRBV12-4 and TRBJ1-2; D is undetermined. V dropped 8 bases and J dropped 2 bases, with 9 bases sitting between them. The CDR3 is made up of 12 amino acids. In nucleotides, the CDR3 is TGTGCCAGCTCCAAAGGGAACTATGGCTACACCTTC. Protein product: CASSKGNYGYTF.

This chain links TRBV21-1 with TRBJ2-2; the table's D call TRBD2 went unverified against the DNA. TRBV21-1 is recorded as a pseudogene. The CDR3 is 15 amino acids. DNA for the CDR3: TGTGCCAGCACCCAAAGGTCAGGGCCCACCGGGGAGCTGTTTTTT. This gives the protein CASTQRSGPTGELFF.

The sample holds a few counts of this clonotype. The V call is TRBV7-9, the J call TRBJ2-3; no firm D call. The V and J ends lost 5 bases and 0 bases respectively, with 15 bases between them. This CDR3 contains 16 residues. Per the germline V gene, CDR1 is SEHNR and CDR2 is FQNEAQ (reference sequence). CDR3 coding DNA: TGTGCCAGCAGCCCCGACGGACCCTCTAGCACAGATACGCAGTATTTT. It is translated as CASSPDGPSSTDTQYF.

This clonotype has more than one count but fewer than ten. V usage is TRBV20-1 and J usage is TRBJ2-4; TRBD2 matches 11 bases. The V segment lost 1 base and the J segment 0 bases; nucleotides outside the gene matches: 8. The CDR3 length is 18 residues. Looked up from germline, CDR1 is DFQATT and CDR2 is SNEGSKA (reference sequence). CDR3 sequence (DNA): TGCAGTGCTAGAGTGGCTAGCGGGGGGCCTTTAGCCAAAAACATTCAGTACTTC. Translation: CSARVASGGPLAKNIQYF.

This clonotype was seen at least ten times. The chain is built from TRBV9 and TRBJ2-3; no firm D call. This CDR3 comprises 12 residues. Germline V gives CDR1 SGDLS, CDR2 YYNGEE. V was trimmed by 3 bases and J by 6 bases, leaving 8 bases between them. The chain's CDR3 is CASSGGMDTQYF. CDR3 sequence (DNA): TGTGCCAGCAGCGGTGGAATGGATACGCAGTATTTT. The full variable domain, completed using reference TRBV9 and TRBJ2-3, is DSGVTQTPKHLITATGQRVTLRCSPRSGDLSVYWYQQSLDQGLQFLIQYYNGEERAKGNILERFSAQQFPDLHSELNLSSLELGDSALYFCASSGGMDTQYFGPGTRLTVL.

The V and J genes are TRBV6-2 or TRBV6-3 and TRBJ2-3; a weak D match, TRBD1 (6 bases). Trimming pared 7 bases from V and 6 bases from J, leaving 23 bases between. The CDR3 is 16 amino acids. CDR1 is MNHEY and CDR2 is SVGEGT in the germline V gene. For the CDR3, the DNA is TGTGCCAGCACCTTAGGGGACAACCCGTTGACCGATACGCAGTATTTT. Its translation: CASTLGDNPLTDTQYF.

DNA for the CDR3: TGTGCCAGCAGCGTAGGAGGTTCGAGTGAAGCTTTCTTT. Encoded protein: CASSVGGSSEAFF. This chain connects TRBV9 to TRBJ1-1; D ambiguous. Germline CDR1 reads SGDLS; CDR2 reads YYNGEE. This CDR3 contains 13 residues. The V gene lost 0 bases and the J gene lost 7 bases, with 10 bases spanning the gap.

This clonotype was counted a few times. The V and J genes are TRBV7-8 and TRBJ2-1, with 11 bases that match TRBD2. J lost 9 bases, V lost 5 bases, and 9 bases had no gene match. The CDR3 is 15 residues long. The germline CDR1 and CDR2 sequences are SGHVS and FQNEAQ. CDR3 DNA sequence: TGTGCCAGCAGCCTAGGGACTAGCGGTACTCTTGAGCAGTTCTTC. It specifies CASSLGTSGTLEQFF.

The genes are TRBV29-1 and TRBJ1-2; D ambiguous. The CDR3 is 12 amino acids. Germline CDR1 and CDR2: SQVTM and ANQGSEA. Trimming removed 3 bases from V and 4 bases from J, with 9 bases in between. The DNA of the CDR3 is TGCAGCGTTGATGAAAGGCCCTATGGCTACACCTTC. It encodes CSVDERPYGYTF.

The genes are TRBV7-9 and TRBJ2-3, with D hard to call. Germline CDR1 and CDR2: SEHNR and FQNEAQ (reference sequence). V was pared by 5 bases and J by 0 bases, with 6 bases between. The CDR3 loop spans 13 amino acids. As DNA, the CDR3 is TGTGCCAGCAGCCCCCCTAGCACAGATACGCAGTATTTT. Protein sequence: CASSPPSTDTQYF.

The gene calls are TRBV6-6 and TRBJ2-5; 8 nucleotides line up with TRBD2. With 0 bases clipped from V and 4 bases from J, the junction kept 19 bases outside the gene matches. CDR3 length equals 20 residues. Germline values: CDR1 MNHNY, CDR2 SVGAGI (reference sequence). CDR3 protein: CASSYSLVVYGTSYRETQYF. Written as DNA, the CDR3 is TGTGCCAGCAGTTACTCGTTGGTCGTTTATGGGACTAGTTATCGAGAGACCCAGTACTTC.

The chain couples TRBV21-1 to TRBJ2-2; TRBD1 was called by the table and not checked on the DNA. TRBV21-1 is a pseudogene locus. The CDR3 loop spans 17 amino acids. This chain's CDR3 is CASSKDIGGPNTGELFF. CDR3 bases: TGTGCCAGCAGCAAAGATATCGGGGGGCCGAACACCGGGGAGCTGTTTTTT.

This clonotype occurred a few times. The chain couples TRBV7-2 to TRBJ2-5; 8 nucleotides align to TRBD2. J was trimmed by 3 bases and V by 5 bases; bases with no gene match: 5. This CDR3 is built from 14 residues. Germline V gene lookup returns CDR1 SGHTA and CDR2 FQGNSA. The CDR3 loop is CASSLLSGEETQYF. CDR3 bases: TGTGCCAGCAGCCTACTTAGCGGGGAAGAGACCCAGTACTTC. The whole variable domain, filled in from reference TRBV7-2 and TRBJ2-5, reads GAGVSQSPSNKVTEKGKDVELRCDPISGHTALYWYRQSLGQGLEFLIYFQGNSAPDKSGLPSDRFSAERTGGSVSTLTIQRTQQEDSAVYLCASSLLSGEETQYFGPGTRLLVL.

The V and J genes are TRBV4-3 and TRBJ1-1; 9 bases line up with TRBD1. Germline loops: CDR1 LGHNA, CDR2 YSLEER. The CDR3 covers 20 residues. Trimming took 0 bases from V and 1 from J; bases not matched to a gene: 15. This CDR3 is CASSQDLGTGRFIGNTEAFF. CDR3 DNA: TGCGCCAGCAGCCAAGATCTGGGGACAGGGAGGTTTATAGGGAACACTGAAGCTTTCTTT.

The chain joins TRBV10-3 to TRBJ2-7; perhaps TRBD1 as D (5 bases). The V and J ends lost 2 bases and 5 bases respectively, with 10 bases between them. The CDR3 length is 13 residues. Germline V gene data show CDR1 as ENHRY and CDR2 as SYGVKD. The CDR3 DNA reads TGTGCCATCAGTGAGGGGGCCTGGGACGAGCAGTACGTC. Translated: CAISEGAWDEQYV.

V usage is TRBV20-1 and J usage is TRBJ2-7; TRBD2 agrees at 9 bases. Trimming took 3 bases from V and 2 from J; bases not matched to a gene: 2. CDR1 and CDR2 from the germline V gene are DFQATT and SNEGSKA (reference sequence). The CDR3 has 13 residues. The CDR3 coding sequence is TGCAGTGCTAGGACTAGCGGAACCTACGAGCAGTACTTC. Translation: CSARTSGTYEQYF.

This clonotype occurred a few times. The chain carries TRBV7-2 and TRBJ2-1; D assignment may be TRBD1 or TRBD2 (6 bases each). This CDR3 is 14 amino acids long. Germline V lookup: CDR1 SGHTA, CDR2 FQGNSA. Trimming removed 0 bases from V and 6 bases from J, with 9 bases in between. The DNA for the CDR3 is TGTGCCAGCAGCTTAGCGGGGGGCCCCAATGAGCAGTTCTTC. Amino acids: CASSLAGGPNEQFF.

This clonotype was seen repeatedly, ten times or more. This chain joins TRBV5-6 and TRBJ2-7, with 7 bases matching TRBD1. V shed 2 bases, J shed 6 bases, and the junction held 14 bases outside the gene matches. The CDR3 covers 16 residues. The germline V gene has CDR1 SGHDT and CDR2 YYEEEE. CDR3 residues: CASSFRPGQSMGEQYF. The DNA for the CDR3 is TGTGCCAGCAGCTTTCGCCCGGGACAGTCGATGGGCGAGCAGTACTTC.

In its sample, this clonotype was seen a few times. J is TRBJ2-7 and V is TRBV2; 9 bases are shared with TRBD2. V shed 5 bases, J shed 3 bases, and the junction held 5 bases outside the gene matches. CDR1 is SNHLY and CDR2 is FYNNEI in the germline V gene. The CDR3 length is 14 residues. This CDR3 is CASSRPSGVYEQYF. The CDR3 DNA reads as TGTGCCAGCAGTCGACCTAGCGGGGTCTACGAGCAGTACTTC.

This chain links TRBV4-1 with TRBJ2-5; maybe TRBD2 (5 bases). The ends were cut back, 0 bases at V and 5 bases at J, with 13 bases in the middle. CDR3 length: 15 amino acids. The V gene's germline CDR1 is MGHRA and CDR2 YSYEKL. CDR3 amino acids: CASSQDKASWETQYF. The CDR3, as DNA: TGCGCCAGCAGCCAAGATAAGGCTAGCTGGGAGACCCAGTACTTC.